This record covers a single T cell receptor (beta chain). This receptor's antigen is unknown. Per-base quality was not reported, and no clone a single base away is much larger than it. Via the germline V gene (reference sequence), CDR1 is LNHDA and CDR2 SQIVND. The V end loses 5 bases and the J end loses 0 bases, and a stretch of 4 bases separates them. The CDR3 covers 12 residues, taking in both the cysteine and the phenylalanine. Only the CDR3 part of the read is kept: 36 bases, read in frame from the first base. Participants in the prospective study were aged roughly 18 to 100 years, lived in 24 United States geographic areas, and enrolled through a virtual design. To assign participants to cohorts, the prospective study relied on clinical history that participants themselves reported in a screening survey and a study questionnaire. Each participant in the prospective study had whole blood, serum and a nasopharyngeal or oropharyngeal swab collected by mobile phlebotomists. Participants in the prospective study had the option to provide additional blood draws and questionnaires over a roughly two-month period. Before DNA extraction, prospective study blood samples were shipped either frozen or at room temperature.

This sample was taken from a study of blood T cell repertoires in COVID-19 (dated by TCRdb to 2019 to 2021). Looking at the study overall: Collaborator samples came from the United States, Italy and Spain and covered acute and convalescent phases of COVID-19. The material from the prospective study consisted of cDNA or gDNA derived from T cells, B-cell-depleted T cells, or PBMCs. Deeply sampled blood TCRbeta repertoires from subjects exposed to, actively infected with, or recovered from COVID-19 were included in the dataset. The repertoires were released in a freely available public database intended as a resource for research on the immune response to SARS-CoV-2. Samples were obtained from the ongoing ImmuneRACE study (first 160 participants) and from 1,200 or so subjects provided by 6 global collaborators. The sample metadata nearly always contained a de-identified subject ID, COVID-19 status, age in years and sex. Where available, HLA class I and class II types were taken from metadata supplied by the sample provider and were not determined by assay-based typing. General findings and caveats noted by the study authors: The quantity of clinical and demographic metadata differed by source and by participant and was supplied without curation.

The immunoSEQ Assay, a bias-controlled multiplex PCR, was used to amplify TCRbeta CDR3 regions from genomic DNA. The original pipeline was this. The number of nucleated cells in each sample was estimated by amplification of reference gene primers within the assay. Sequence reads were collapsed and filtered to measure the absolute abundance of every unique TCRbeta CDR3 rearrangement. For each sample, productive Simpson clonality was calculated as the square root of Simpson's diversity index over productive rearrangements. This is the immuneACCESS table as TCRdb keeps it, with only in-frame sequences that have V and J called. A part of the clones is gone; compared with another copy, unresolved V genes explain less than half, and the rest is unexplained. V, J and clone size derive from that table, while D and trimming were established from the DNA sequence. Here the sample has about 270,000 clones; around 89% occur a single time. The ten top clones hold approximately 4% of the sample.

This TCR was sampled from a woman in her 30s with acute COVID-19. The sequencing input was PBMCs or T cells enriched from blood (not recorded which). Recombination joined TRBV19 with TRBJ1-1; the D gene is not confidently resolved. This receptor carries the CDR3 CASSYMNTEAFF. In nucleotides, the sequence is TGTGCCAGTAGTTACATGAACACTGAAGCTTTCTTT.